This T cell receptor beta chain emerged from a study of spatial heterogeneity in lung cancer. This clonotype showed up just a few times. Its antigen is as yet unknown. This beta chain was picked up by a library intended for alpha chains and is off target, so its count carries little meaning. Overall study findings and caveats: It was found that expanded intratumoral alpha and beta TCR counts tracked tumor mutation counts.

Regarding time point: sample taken at primary tumor resection. Each molecule of TCR cDNA was tagged with one unique molecular identifier. Using its own MiXCR run on the 5' RACE reads, TCRdb lists one record per CDR3 protein. This table has over 15,000 distinct CDR3 sequences, roughly a tenth appearing once. Germline V gives CDR1 LNHDA, CDR2 SQIVND (reference sequence). The CDR3 sequence is 15 residues long. Trimming shortened V by 5 bases and J by 7 bases, and 18 bases separated the two germline ends. This chain joins TRBV19 and TRBJ2-1, with a possible D match to TRBD1 (6 bases). Sequencing used lung tumor tissue, obtained at surgery. The source is a female donor with early-stage non-small cell lung cancer. The CDR3 region is CASSFQTGTGNEQFF. In DNA form, the CDR3 reads TGTGCCAGTAGTTTCCAGACAGGAACGGGAAATGAGCAGTTCTTC.